This entry describes one T cell receptor (beta chain). Some clones are missing from TCRdb's copy, which holds only in-frame ones; the method was immunoSEQ multiplex PCR. The repertoire has about 1 million clones, approximately 70% of them found once; the top ten carry over 1.3%. This CDR3 comprises 14 residues. V lost 3 bases to trimming and J lost 6 bases, with 12 bases between them. Germline CDR1 SGHTA, CDR2 FQGNSA. This record belongs to a study of shared clonotypes between healthy human individuals. The wider study: Per donor, CD8 memory used one plate, CD8 naive used two, CD4 memory used three and CD4 naive used three.

The chain carries TRBV7-2 and TRBJ1-5; tentative D call: TRBD1 (5 bases). The clonotype was recovered from a man younger than 35 in good health. The sample comprised memory CD4+ T cells sorted from blood. Subset: CD45RA-negative fraction. The DNA of the CDR3 is TGTGCCAGCAGCTTTGGTTCGGGGGGTCAGCCCCAGCATTTT. It encodes CASSFGSGGQPQHF.